Listed below are T cell receptor beta chains from one sample, sequenced in a study of T cells in Graves' hyperthyroidism and ophthalmopathy. One entry per CDR3 protein results from TCRdb running MiXCR on the multiplex PCR reads. Of 400,000 to 550,000 distinct CDR3 sequences in the sample, less than 25% were seen once. The sample comprised blood. These receptors all stem from a woman under 40 with Graves' ophthalmopathy. Both conserved end residues are part of each CDR3. A D gene is named only where the DNA matches it firmly. The listing skips clone size in some rows; elsewhere it reads once, few, many or a size class.

v_gene,abundance,d_gene,j_gene,CDR3aa,CDR3nt
TRBV12-5,NA,NA,TRBJ1-5,CASGLGCRRSNQPQHF,TGTGCTAGTGGTTTGGGGTGCCGTCGGAGCAATCAGCCCCAGCATTTT
TRBV6-2/TRBV6-3,many,NA,TRBJ2-7,CASSYPPKEGEQYF,TGTGCCAGCAGTTACCCGCCAAAGGAAGGGGAGCAGTACTTC
TRBV4-1,NA,TRBD1,TRBJ1-4,CASSPQGAGLEKLFF,TGCGCCAGCAGCCCGCAGGGGGCCGGGCTGGAAAAACTGTTTTTT
TRBV20-1,many,NA,TRBJ1-1,CSAHKGRLNTEAFF,TGCAGTGCCCACAAGGGGCGTCTTAACACTGAAGCTTTCTTT
TRBV6-2/TRBV6-3,many,TRBD1,TRBJ2-7,CASSFNLPGQGIHEQYF,TGTGCCAGCAGTTTCAACCTACCGGGACAGGGGATACACGAGCAGTACTTC
TRBV28,many,NA,TRBJ1-5,CASSLGGALQPQHF,TGTGCCAGCAGTTTAGGGGGGGCGCTTCAGCCCCAGCATTTT
TRBV12-3/TRBV12-4,NA,NA,TRBJ2-2,CASRPQTRTGELFF,TGTGCCAGCAGACCCCAGACCCGCACCGGGGAGCTGTTTTTT
TRBV28,many,NA,TRBJ1-2,CASSFSGLYDGYTF,TGTGCCAGCAGTTTCTCGGGGTTATATGATGGCTACACCTTC
TRBV10-3,NA,TRBD1,TRBJ2-7,CAIRVTGIINEQSF,TGTGCCATCAGAGTGACAGGGATAATCAACGAGCAGTCCTTC
TRBV15,NA,NA,TRBJ1-5,CATSRTRGQPQHF,TGTGCCACCAGCAGGACAAGGGGACAGCCCCAGCATTTT
TRBV29-1,NA,NA,TRBJ1-1,CSAGRQMNTEAFF,TGCAGCGCCGGACGACAGATGAACACTGAAGCTTTCTTT
TRBV28,NA,NA,TRBJ1-5,CASHSRARGDQPQHF,TGTGCCAGTCACTCGAGGGCCCGAGGCGATCAGCCCCAGCATTTT
TRBV7-3,many,TRBD1,TRBJ1-1,CASSLKRPTGAMNTEAFF,TGTGCCAGCAGCTTAAAGCGGCCGACAGGGGCCATGAACACTGAAGCTTTCTTT
TRBV19,many,TRBD1,TRBJ1-1,CASSITGDTEAFF,TGTGCCAGCAGCATTACAGGGGACACTGAAGCTTTCTTT
TRBV6-5,many,NA,TRBJ2-7,CASSYSRAGHYEQYF,TGTGCCAGCAGTTACTCGAGGGCGGGACACTACGAGCAGTACTTC
TRBV20-1,few,NA,TRBJ2-6,CSVAISGANVLTF,TGCAGTGTCGCTATCTCTGGGGCCAACGTCCTGACTTTC
TRBV6-2/TRBV6-3,many,TRBD1,TRBJ1-2,CASSTAGGYGYTF,TGTGCCAGCAGTACAGCAGGGGGCTATGGCTACACCTTC
TRBV6-2/TRBV6-3,many,NA,TRBJ2-7,CATSPGESYEQYF,TGTGCCACCTCCCCCGGGGAATCCTACGAGCAGTACTTC
TRBV11-1,few,NA,TRBJ2-2,CASSLYTKMSGGELFF,TGTGCCAGCAGCTTATATACGAAAATGTCGGGAGGGGAGCTGTTTTTT
TRBV2,NA,TRBD1,TRBJ1-1,CASIPTGVNTEAFF,TGTGCCAGCATTCCGACAGGGGTCAACACTGAAGCTTTCTTT
TRBV6-1,many,NA,TRBJ2-7,CASSEAGISAYEQYF,TGTGCCAGCAGTGAAGCTGGGATTAGCGCTTACGAGCAGTACTTC
TRBV12-3/TRBV12-4,NA,NA,TRBJ2-6,CASSATGSGANVLTF,TGTGCCAGCAGTGCTACAGGGTCTGGGGCCAACGTCCTGACTTTC
TRBV7-2,many,NA,TRBJ1-1,CASSLAGPLMNTEAFF,TGTGCCAGCAGCTTAGCGGGGCCCCTGATGAACACTGAAGCTTTCTTT
TRBV27,many,NA,TRBJ2-5,CASSLSLGVTQYF,TGTGCCAGCAGTTTATCGCTAGGAGTGACCCAGTACTTC
TRBV27,many,NA,TRBJ1-1,CASSTRVGLNTEAFF,TGTGCCAGCAGCACTAGGGTAGGCTTGAACACTGAAGCTTTCTTT
TRBV6-1,few,TRBD2,TRBJ2-4,CAGSERGGLTFNIQYF,TGTGCCGGCAGTGAACGCGGGGGACTAACGTTCAACATTCAGTACTTC
TRBV20-1,many,NA,TRBJ2-7,CSAFTGFYEQYF,TGCAGTGCATTTACAGGGTTCTACGAGCAGTACTTC
TRBV28,many,TRBD1,TRBJ1-2,CASSFSGGFGGYTF,TGTGCCAGCAGTTTCTCAGGGGGGTTTGGTGGCTACACCTTC
TRBV7-8,many,TRBD1,TRBJ1-5,CASSVDRAQPQHF,TGTGCCAGCAGCGTGGACAGGGCGCAACCCCAGCATTTT
TRBV6-1,few,NA,TRBJ2-7,CASTYRWDTNYEQYF,TGTGCCAGCACCTATAGATGGGACACTAATTACGAGCAGTACTTC
TRBV11-1,many,NA,TRBJ2-6,CASSLWRGSGANVLTF,TGTGCCAGCAGCTTATGGAGGGGCAGTGGGGCCAACGTCCTGACTTTC
TRBV7-9,many,NA,TRBJ1-2,CASSLSGTANYGYTF,TGTGCCAGCAGCTTAAGCGGGACGGCGAACTATGGCTACACCTTC
TRBV5-6,few,TRBD1,TRBJ2-4,CASSLEVGTGFSAQYF,TGTGCCAGCAGCTTGGAAGTGGGGACAGGGTTCTCGGCTCAGTACTTC
TRBV28,NA,NA,TRBJ2-5,CASKDRERTSDETQYF,TGTGCCAGCAAGGACAGGGAGAGGACTAGCGATGAGACCCAGTACTTC
TRBV7-9,NA,TRBD2,TRBJ2-7,CASSPGLAEDEQYF,TGTGCCAGCAGCCCGGGACTAGCGGAAGACGAGCAGTACTTC
TRBV28,NA,TRBD2,TRBJ2-7,CASSFPPSGGAHEQYF,TGTGCCAGCAGTTTTCCTCCCAGCGGGGGGGCCCACGAGCAGTACTTC
TRBV19,many,NA,TRBJ1-4,CASSNVAEHEKLFF,TGTGCCAGTAGTAATGTGGCAGAACATGAAAAACTGTTTTTT
TRBV29-1,many,NA,TRBJ1-1,CSELSLNTEAFF,TGCAGCGAACTAAGTTTGAACACTGAAGCTTTCTTT
TRBV27,NA,NA,TRBJ1-6,CASRTSLEPLHF,TGTGCCAGCAGGACAAGTTTAGAACCCCTCCACTTT
TRBV7-3,few,NA,TRBJ1-3,CASSLTSDARSGNTIYF,TGTGCCAGCAGCTTAACGTCGGACGCTCGCTCTGGAAACACCATATATTTT
TRBV10-3,NA,TRBD1,TRBJ1-1,CAISESGGVNTEAFF,TGTGCCATCAGTGAGTCAGGGGGCGTGAACACTGAAGCTTTCTTT
TRBV12-3/TRBV12-4,many,NA,TRBJ2-2,CASSLANTGELFF,TGTGCCAGCAGCCTGGCTAACACCGGGGAGCTGTTTTTT
TRBV7-8,NA,TRBD2,TRBJ2-3,CASSPRTSGGADTQYF,TGTGCCAGCAGCCCTCGGACTAGCGGGGGAGCAGATACGCAGTATTTT
TRBV6-1,few,NA,TRBJ2-5,CASSLTTTRQETQYF,TGTGCCAGCAGTCTTACTACTACTAGACAAGAGACCCAGTACTTC
TRBV11-2,many,NA,TRBJ2-5,CASSLGGTRKETQYF,TGTGCCAGCAGCTTAGGGGGGACGCGAAAAGAGACCCAGTACTTC